Presented here are 10 T cell receptor beta chains from one specimen sequenced in a study of control samples from healthy donors and cancer patients. Sequenced by immunoSEQ multiplex PCR; TCRdb stores in-frame clones only, minus some. The repertoire holds approximately 150,000 clones, with under 90% as singletons. The sample comprised blood. The origin of the receptors is a man aged 25 to 40 in good health.

The chain has TRBV7-2 and TRBJ1-2; the D gene is possibly TRBD1 (6 bases). V gave up 5 bases and J gave up 8 bases, with 15 bases separating them. Germline lookup yields CDR1 SGHTA and CDR2 FQGNSA. The CDR3 length is 13 residues. The chain's CDR3 is CASSLPGVRGYTF. The CDR3 DNA sequence: TGTGCCAGCAGCCTACCAGGGGTGCGGGGCTACACCTTC. Based on the CDR3 plus reference TRBV7-2 and TRBJ1-2, the full variable domain is GAGVSQSPSNKVTEKGKDVELRCDPISGHTALYWYRQSLGQGLEFLIYFQGNSAPDKSGLPSDRFSAERTGGSVSTLTIQRTQQEDSAVYLCASSLPGVRGYTFGSGTRLTVV.

This clone was counted a few times. V gene TRBV6-6 combines with J gene TRBJ2-5; D is perhaps TRBD1 (6 bases). V was clipped by 6 bases and J by 0 bases, with 11 bases between them. Germline V gives CDR1 MNHNY, CDR2 SVGAGI (reference sequence). This CDR3 region has 14 residues. The CDR3 spells CASRPRDNQETQYF. DNA for the CDR3: TGTGCCAGCAGACCCCGGGACAACCAAGAGACCCAGTACTTC.

Here the CDR3 reads CASSPHRAGSEAFF. Here the CDR3 DNA reads TGTGCCAGCAGCCCACACAGGGCGGGATCTGAAGCTTTCTTT. This rearrangement joins TRBV11-3 to TRBJ1-1; TRBD1 might be the D (6 bases). The length of the CDR3 is 14 residues. Germline-derived CDR1 and CDR2 are SGHNT and YENEEA. Between the trimmed V and J ends, which lost 5 bases and 6 bases, there was a span of 16 bases.

This chain connects TRBV10-1 to TRBJ1-1, with D perhaps matching TRBD1 (5 bases). The CDR3 is 13 amino acids. Between the trimmed V and J ends, which lost 6 bases and 1 base, there was a span of 9 bases. CDR1 and CDR2 (germline): WNHNN, SYGVQD (reference sequence). The CDR3 sequence: CASRSTENTEAFF. In DNA form, the CDR3 reads TGCGCCAGCAGATCGACAGAGAACACTGAAGCTTTCTTT.

The chain couples TRBV4-2 to TRBJ2-7; tentatively, D is TRBD1 (5 bases). Germline assignment: CDR1 LGHNA and CDR2 YNFKEQ. This CDR3 contains 15 residues. Trimming shortened V by 0 bases and J by 5 bases, and 14 bases separated the two germline ends. CDR3 DNA: TGTGCCAGCAGCCAAGATCTGACAGATCAAGACGAGCAGTACTTC. Translated, it gives CASSQDLTDQDEQYF.

This clone occurred a few times. The chain recombines TRBV11-3 with TRBJ2-1; D gene unclear. The CDR3 spans 13 residues. V was pared by 7 bases and J by 2 bases, with 9 bases between. Germline lookup yields CDR1 SGHNT and CDR2 YENEEA. In DNA form, the CDR3 reads TGTGCCAGCAACAAGCGCACCTACAATGAGCAGTTCTTC. Translating it yields CASNKRTYNEQFF.

The rearrangement uses TRBV7-8 and TRBJ2-1; D may be TRBD1 or TRBD2 (7 bases each). V was trimmed by 2 bases and J by 4 bases, leaving 18 bases between them. There are 17 residues in the CDR3. Germline V lookup: CDR1 SGHVS, CDR2 FQNEAQ. CDR3 nucleotides: TGTGCCAGCAGCTTATACCCTGGGAGGGGGCAATACAATGAGCAGTTCTTC. Its protein product is CASSLYPGRGQYNEQFF.

V usage is TRBV29-1 and J usage is TRBJ2-2; D gene uncertain. Germline CDR1 is SQVTM and CDR2 is ANQGSEA. Trimming removed 3 bases from V and 5 bases from J, with 13 bases in between. This CDR3 has 14 amino acids. Written as DNA, the CDR3 is TGCAGCGTTGATGGGATAGCTTCGACCGGGGAGCTGTTTTTT. Amino acid sequence: CSVDGIASTGELFF.

The count of this clone is one. The gene calls are TRBV6-2 or TRBV6-3 and TRBJ2-3, with 9 bases fitting TRBD2. The CDR3 has 14 residues. After removal of 2 bases from V and 9 bases from J, the junction contained 6 bases not matched to a gene. Germline CDR1 and CDR2: MNHEY and SVGEGT. CDR3 sequence (DNA): TGTGCCAGCAGTTACGTTCCTAGCGGGGACACGCAGTATTTT. It codes for CASSYVPSGDTQYF.

This clone has more than one count but fewer than ten. The J gene is TRBJ1-2, the V gene TRBV19; tentatively, D is TRBD1 (6 bases). This CDR3 is 16 amino acids long. Trimming took off 4 bases at V and 1 base at J, with 16 bases between the two ends. Germline CDR1 LNHDA, CDR2 SQIVND (reference sequence). The CDR3 coding sequence is TGTGCCAGTAGTACCGGACAGTTACTAATTAACTATGGCTACACCTTC. This codes for CASSTGQLLINYGYTF.